This entry concerns a single T cell receptor (beta chain). The protocol was immunoSEQ multiplex PCR, while the TCRdb copy is restricted to in-frame clones and leaves out a portion. The sample contains about 110,000 clones, roughly 84% of which appear only once. The data were obtained in a study of blood T cell repertoires in COVID-19. Study information: Samples of COVID-19 (acute and convalescent) were obtained from the United States, Italy and Spain.

There are 14 residues in the CDR3. V lost 3 bases, J lost 3 bases, and 9 bases lay in between. Germline V CDR1 and CDR2: KGHSH, LQKENI. This TCR came from a human donor in a cohort sampled during active COVID-19. Sequenced: peripheral blood. This chain links TRBV18 with TRBJ1-5, with D possibly being TRBD1 (6 bases). CDR3 coding DNA: TGTGCCAGCTCACCGGACAGTCTCAATCAGCCCCAGCATTTT. Amino acid sequence: CASSPDSLNQPQHF.